This T cell receptor (beta chain) was captured in a study of early T cells in non-severe SARS-CoV-2 infection. The CDR3 is 16 amino acids. Trimming pared 6 bases from V and 0 bases from J, leaving 14 bases between. This clonotype was detected many times. Unique molecular identifiers tagged individual cDNA molecules. TCRdb itself ran the 5' RACE reads through MiXCR, one entry per CDR3 protein. The sample holds 66,000 or so distinct CDR3 sequences, 11% seen once. The specimen was whole blood. The chain couples TRBV12-3 or TRBV12-4 to TRBJ2-2; D uncertain. This sequence was found in an adult who was a healthcare worker with PCR-confirmed SARS-CoV-2 infection or an uninfected control (not recorded which). CDR3 sequence (DNA): TGTGCCAGCAGCCCTAGGTTCCCGGCGAACACCGGGGAGCTGTTTTTT. Protein: CASSPRFPANTGELFF.